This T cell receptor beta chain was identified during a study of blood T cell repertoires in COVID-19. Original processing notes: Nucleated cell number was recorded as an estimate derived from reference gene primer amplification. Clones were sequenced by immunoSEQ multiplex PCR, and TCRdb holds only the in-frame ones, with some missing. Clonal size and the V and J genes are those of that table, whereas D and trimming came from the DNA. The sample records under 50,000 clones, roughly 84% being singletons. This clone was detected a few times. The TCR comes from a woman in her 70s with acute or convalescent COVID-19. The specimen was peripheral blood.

CDR3: CASSEPPVNTIYF. CDR3 in DNA: TGTGCCAGCAGCGAACCCCCGGTAAACACCATATATTTT. This rearrangement joins TRBV11-2 to TRBJ1-3, with D unclear. V gave up 5 bases and J gave up 6 bases, with 11 bases separating them. This CDR3 is built from 13 residues. The germline V gene has CDR1 SGHAT and CDR2 FQNNGV.